This paragraph reports one T cell receptor beta chain. The clone's antigen remains unknown. Base qualities are not recorded, but no much larger clone differs from it by a single base. This specimen comes from a study of CD8 T cells in Susac syndrome (dated by TCRdb to 2018 to 2020). The study in broad terms: Among the Susac syndrome patients who were sequenced, clinically active disease was present in 5 or 6 and clinical remission was observed in under ten. The study used repertoire sequencing to test whether antigen drove CD8+ T cell activation and differentiation in Susac syndrome. Susac syndrome patients were therapy-naive, on corticosteroids (some also receiving IVIg), or on IVIg alone at blood withdrawal. CD8+ T cell repertoire clonality was compared between 12 healthy donors, approximately 14 Susac syndrome patients and around 15 multiple sclerosis patients.

RNA was extracted using the RNeasy kit, and about 0.5 to 1 microgram was reverse transcribed with random hexamers. The immunoSEQ multiplex PCR assay, covering 54 Vbeta and 13 Jbeta segments, was used to amplify TCR beta CDR3 regions. PCR amplification bias was corrected using a synthetic template baseline for primer optimization and computational correction. On the authors' methods: Reads were annotated to V, D and J genes per IMGT and analyzed with immunoSEQ Analyzer, keeping only productive sequences. Clonality was calculated as one minus the Shannon entropy normalized by log2 of the number of productive unique sequences. For each patient and control, public and private clones were evaluated within the 100 most prevalent clones. Clones were defined as Susac-specific if absent from the healthy and MS cohorts, from around 1,100 published viral clones and from other ImmuneACCESS disease sequences. TCRdb itself trimmed the public reads at Q25 with fastp, ran MiXCR and retained productive beta chains. Each entry is one CDR3 protein sequence, shown with its most common DNA and genes. The authors' filters were not applied to this entry. In all, the sample holds approximately 190,000 distinct CDR3 sequences, and roughly 94% of those were seen once. The ten most abundant clones make up around 0.16% of the sample.

Study-wide conclusions, independent of this receptor: In the total CD8+ and CD8+ TEMRA repertoires, about 16 and five Susac-specific public clones, respectively, were identified. The number of individuals in the TCR sequencing and HLA analysis was acknowledged as relatively small. Clonal expansion was seen in Susac syndrome CD8+ repertoires, peaking in CD8+ TEMRA cells and being greater in clinically active patients than in remitting ones.

Trimming takes 7 bases from V and 4 bases from J, and the germline ends sit 14 bases apart. Looking up the germline V gene yields CDR1 SQVTM and CDR2 ANQGSEA. The CDR3 holds 12 amino acids from the cysteine to the phenylalanine. The retained sequence is limited to the CDR3, 36 bases, with the frame set at the first base. High-throughput TCR beta sequencing profiled peripheral blood CD8+ and CD4+ T cells from healthy donors, Susac syndrome patients and multiple sclerosis patients. Susac syndrome patients met recently defined diagnostic criteria for definite or probable disease. Bulk CD8+ and CD4+ T cells were purified magnetically by negative isolation, whereas CD8+ TEMRA cells were enriched by FACS. Blood was collected in EDTA tubes and processed within 24 hours, with PBMCs isolated through density gradient centrifugation. PBMCs intended for TCR sequencing were cryopreserved in liquid nitrogen and thawed later in a water bath at 37 degrees C. Purity of sorted or isolated CD4+, CD8+ and CD8+ TEMRA cells was at least 90%.

Source material: CD8+ T cells from PBMCs. The sequence was obtained from a human donor with Susac syndrome. Recombination connected TRBV29-1 to TRBJ2-7, with the D gene call left open. The sequence in DNA is TGCAGCGCCGGAAGGTCCAAGTACGAGCAGTACTTC. Translated, it gives CSAGRSKYEQYF.